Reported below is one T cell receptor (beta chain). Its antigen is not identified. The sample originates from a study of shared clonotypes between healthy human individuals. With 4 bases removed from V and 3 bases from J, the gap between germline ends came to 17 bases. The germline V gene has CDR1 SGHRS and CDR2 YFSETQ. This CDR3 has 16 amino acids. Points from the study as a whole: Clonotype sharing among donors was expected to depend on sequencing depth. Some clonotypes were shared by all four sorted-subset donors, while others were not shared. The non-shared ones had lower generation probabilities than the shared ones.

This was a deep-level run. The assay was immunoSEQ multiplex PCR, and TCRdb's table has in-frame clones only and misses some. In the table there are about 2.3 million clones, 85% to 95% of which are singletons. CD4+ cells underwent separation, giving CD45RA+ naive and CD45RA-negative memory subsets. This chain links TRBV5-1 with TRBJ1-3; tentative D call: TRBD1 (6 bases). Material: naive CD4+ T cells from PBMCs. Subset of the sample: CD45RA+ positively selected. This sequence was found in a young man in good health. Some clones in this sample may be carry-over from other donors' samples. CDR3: CASSQTYPGVGNTIYF. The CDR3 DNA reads TGCGCCAGCAGCCAAACCTACCCAGGGGTTGGAAACACCATATATTTT.